What follows are 8 T cell receptor beta chains derived from one specimen sequenced in a study of response to subunit inactivated influenza vaccine. From the RT-PCR reads, TCRdb called clonotypes with MiXCR, one entry per CDR3 protein. Among roughly 520,000 distinct CDR3 sequences listed, about 25% were seen once. The material was CD4+ T cells sorted from PBMCs, obtained 4 to 6 days after vaccination. The receptors here all came from a man over 45 who received an inactivated influenza vaccine.

This chain links TRBV5-1 with TRBJ2-7; D tentatively reads TRBD1 or TRBD2 (5 bases each). CDR1 SGHRS and CDR2 YFSETQ come from the germline V gene. CDR3 length: 14 residues. Between the trimmed V and J ends, which lost 2 bases and 2 bases, there was a span of 11 bases. Here the CDR3 reads CASSFNRGPYEQYF. CDR3 nucleotide sequence: TGCGCCAGCAGCTTCAACCGGGGCCCCTACGAGCAGTACTTC.

The V gene is TRBV7-2, the J gene TRBJ2-7; D may be TRBD2 (5 bases). The germline CDR1 and CDR2 sequences are SGHTA and FQGNSA. V was clipped by 5 bases and J by 3 bases, with 20 bases between them. The CDR3 runs 16 residues. The DNA for the CDR3 is TGTGCCAGCAGCCCAAATTTAACCGGGAATCACTACGAGCAGTACTTC. Encoded protein: CASSPNLTGNHYEQYF.

The chain links TRBV7-9 to TRBJ1-2, with 7 bases that match TRBD1. Losses at the gene ends were 5 bases for V and 5 bases for J; bases not matched to a gene: 11. Germline V CDR1 and CDR2: SEHNR, FQNEAQ (reference sequence). The CDR3 loop spans 15 amino acids. The CDR3 DNA reads as TGTGCCAGCAGCCCGAGGACAGGACCTTTTTATGGCTACACCTTC. The encoded protein is CASSPRTGPFYGYTF.

In this sample, this clonotype turned up a few times. V gene TRBV6-1 combines with J gene TRBJ2-5; 8 bases are a match to TRBD1. The CDR3 has 12 amino acids. From germline, CDR1 is MNHNS and CDR2 SASEGT. V lost 9 bases and J lost 3; bases outside the gene matches: 3. This CDR3 reads CASDRGKETQYF. CDR3 DNA sequence: TGTGCCAGTGACAGGGGTAAAGAGACCCAGTACTTC.

The V and J genes are TRBV25-1 and TRBJ2-2; D remains ambiguous. V was shortened by 4 bases and J by 1 base, with 7 bases between the two germline ends. CDR3 length: 14 amino acids. CDR1 is MGHDK, CDR2 SYGVNS, per germline. CDR3 bases: TGTGCCAGCAGTGCCACCCAGAACACCGGGGAGCTGTTTTTT. Translation gives CASSATQNTGELFF.

The V and J genes are TRBV6-5 and TRBJ1-2; D gene ambiguous. Germline V lookup: CDR1 MNHEY, CDR2 SVGAGI. Deletions cut 2 bases from V and 8 bases from J, with 24 bases between. The CDR3 sequence is 17 residues long. The CDR3 sequence is CASSYGWAPLFTGGYTF. DNA for the CDR3: TGTGCCAGCAGTTACGGCTGGGCCCCACTGTTTACGGGCGGCTACACCTTC.

This chain connects TRBV7-9 to TRBJ2-7, with 9 bases matching TRBD2. V was clipped by 1 base and J by 6 bases; unmatched bases: 4. The germline CDR1 and CDR2 sequences are SEHNR and FQNEAQ (reference sequence). The CDR3 covers 14 residues. The CDR3 here is CASSLGAGGREQYF. CDR3 DNA sequence: TGTGCCAGCAGCTTAGGAGCGGGAGGACGCGAGCAGTACTTC.

A few counts support this clonotype. CDR3 in DNA: TGCGCCAGCAGATCCCAACGAGCGGGAGTTAGCACCGGGGAGCTGTTTTTT. It specifies CASRSQRAGVSTGELFF. The chain uses TRBV5-1 and TRBJ2-2; 8 bases match TRBD2. The CDR3 runs to 17 residues. Germline V gene sequence: CDR1 SGHRS, CDR2 YFSETQ. V shed 5 bases, J shed 4 bases, and the junction held 13 bases outside the gene matches.